A selection of T cell receptor beta chains follows, all from one sample in a study of T cells in Graves' hyperthyroidism and ophthalmopathy. TCRdb processed the multiplex PCR reads anew with MiXCR; each CDR3 protein has one entry. The data hold over 550,000 distinct CDR3 sequences, with around 15% observed a single time. Sequences were obtained from blood. Receptors originate from a woman younger than 30 with Graves' hyperthyroidism. The CDR3 runs from the conserved cysteine through the conserved F or W. A D gene is named only where the DNA matches it firmly. A row's size may be missing; if present it is once, few, many or a size class.

>TRBV10-3|TRBJ2-1|many|NA
CAITSRESSYNEQFF
TGTGCCATCACAAGTCGGGAGAGCTCCTACAATGAGCAGTTCTTC
>TRBV6-1|TRBJ1-6|NA|NA
CASRRTGRNSPLHF
TGTGCCAGCAGACGCACAGGGAGGAATTCACCCCTCCACTTT
>TRBV5-5|TRBJ2-5|many|NA
CASSGVGAKETQYF
TGTGCCAGCAGTGGTGTTGGGGCTAAAGAGACCCAGTACTTC
>TRBV4-1|TRBJ2-7|many|NA
CASSHEPGRSYEQYF
TGCGCCAGCAGCCACGAGCCGGGACGGTCCTACGAGCAGTACTTC
>TRBV6-4|TRBJ2-1|many|TRBD2
CASIWTSGRKAPYNEQFF
TGTGCCAGCATTTGGACTAGCGGGAGGAAGGCCCCCTACAATGAGCAGTTCTTC
>TRBV7-2|TRBJ2-1|many|TRBD2
CASSLGGGVPYNEQFF
TGTGCCAGCAGCTTAGGCGGGGGAGTCCCCTACAATGAGCAGTTCTTC
>TRBV27|TRBJ1-5|NA|NA
CASSPTGFSNQPQHF
TGTGCCAGCAGTCCAACAGGGTTCAGCAATCAGCCCCAGCATTTT
>TRBV11-3|TRBJ1-1|few|TRBD1
CASSPGTAWVDTEAFF
TGTGCCAGCAGCCCCGGGACAGCCTGGGTGGACACTGAAGCTTTCTTT
>TRBV10-3|TRBJ1-6|many|NA
CAISDFGRAISPLHF
TGTGCCATCAGTGATTTCGGACGCGCCATTTCACCCCTCCACTTT
>TRBV6-5|TRBJ2-2|NA|TRBD1
CASSFGTGVDTGELFF
TGTGCCAGCAGTTTCGGGACAGGGGTAGACACCGGGGAGCTGTTTTTT
>TRBV15|TRBJ2-3|many|TRBD2
CATSRGWGGGTSTDTQYF
TGTGCCACCAGCAGAGGATGGGGGGGAGGGACTAGCACAGATACGCAGTATTTT
>TRBV20-1|TRBJ2-3|many|NA
CSAGAPLDQDTQYF
TGCAGTGCAGGCGCACCCTTAGATCAAGATACGCAGTATTTT
>TRBV7-2|TRBJ1-2|few|NA
CASSLYGKGYGYTF
TGTGCCAGCAGCTTATACGGCAAGGGCTATGGCTACACCTTC
>TRBV18|TRBJ2-2|NA|NA
CASSPSPTGELFF
TGTGCCAGCTCACCAAGCCCCACCGGGGAGCTGTTTTTT
>TRBV10-1|TRBJ2-3|NA|TRBD2
CASGTSGGGQYF
TGCGCCAGCGGGACTAGCGGGGGCGGGCAGTATTTT
>TRBV7-3|TRBJ2-1|NA|NA
CTSSFGGGPYNEQFF
TGTACCAGCAGCTTTGGAGGGGGGCCCTACAATGAGCAGTTCTTC
>TRBV29-1|TRBJ1-1|NA|NA
CSVGSFRNTEAFF
TGCAGCGTTGGGAGCTTCAGGAACACTGAAGCTTTCTTT
>TRBV3-1|TRBJ1-3|NA|NA
CASSQVRRPGAGNTIYF
TGTGCCAGCAGCCAAGTGCGGCGTCCCGGGGCTGGAAACACCATATATTTT
>TRBV2|TRBJ1-3|many|NA
CASSERAGRDVNTIYF
TGTGCCAGCAGTGAACGGGCCGGCAGGGATGTAAACACCATATATTTT
>TRBV7-9|TRBJ2-3|many|NA
CASSGRTRIYTDTQYF
TGTGCCAGCAGCGGGCGAACAAGGATTTACACAGATACGCAGTATTTT
>TRBV20-1|TRBJ2-7|many|NA
CSARDPGSNVYEQYF
TGCAGTGCTAGAGATCCCGGGAGTAACGTCTACGAGCAGTACTTC
>TRBV7-2|TRBJ2-2|NA|NA
CASSQDTNYRSTGELFF
TGTGCCAGCAGCCAAGACACCAACTATCGGAGCACCGGGGAGCTGTTTTTT
>TRBV9|TRBJ2-3|NA|NA
CASSITTPGTDTQYF
TGTGCCAGCAGTATAACTACCCCGGGCACAGATACGCAGTATTTT
>TRBV3-1|TRBJ2-7|many|NA
CASSQEGSGTSSYEQYF
TGTGCCAGCAGCCAAGAAGGTTCCGGGACAAGTTCCTACGAGCAGTACTTC
>TRBV7-2|TRBJ2-2|many|NA
CASSPGWAGELFF
TGTGCCAGCAGCCCCGGATGGGCCGGGGAGCTGTTTTTT
>TRBV6-2/TRBV6-3|TRBJ1-1|many|TRBD1
CASSYDPGQAGLNWRNTEAFF
TGTGCCAGCAGTTACGACCCGGGACAGGCCGGTCTTAACTGGCGGAACACTGAAGCTTTCTTT
>TRBV20-1|TRBJ2-7|NA|TRBD2
CSAMISGSGEQYF
TGCAGTGCTATGATTAGCGGGAGCGGAGAGCAGTACTTC
>TRBV4-2|TRBJ2-7|many|TRBD2
CASSQIAGGTYEQYF
TGTGCCAGCAGCCAAATAGCGGGAGGCACCTACGAGCAGTACTTC
>TRBV3-1|TRBJ2-1|few|NA
CASGDAGQYNEQFF
TGTGCCAGCGGGGATGCAGGGCAGTACAATGAGCAGTTCTTC
>TRBV28|TRBJ1-5|few|TRBD1
CASSPQGPVGNQPQHF
TGTGCCAGCAGTCCACAGGGGCCCGTTGGCAATCAGCCCCAGCATTTT
>TRBV6-1|TRBJ2-4|NA|NA
CASSEVISAVEKNIQYF
TGTGCCAGCAGTGAAGTGATTAGCGCTGTGGAAAAAAACATTCAGTACTTC
>TRBV4-1|TRBJ1-5|NA|NA
CASSLAGANSNQPQHF
TGCGCCAGCAGCCTCGCTGGGGCAAATAGCAATCAGCCCCAGCATTTT
>TRBV5-5|TRBJ2-5|few|NA
CASSLGYPQYF
TGTGCCAGCAGCTTGGGTTATCCCCAGTACTTC
>TRBV6-1|TRBJ2-1|many|TRBD1
CASSRGQVSYNEQFF
TGTGCCAGCAGTAGGGGACAGGTCTCCTACAATGAGCAGTTCTTC
>TRBV5-1|TRBJ1-6|NA|NA
CGGRPPSPLHF
TGCGGGGGAAGACCACCTTCACCCCTCCACTTT
>TRBV7-3|TRBJ1-2|NA|TRBD1
CASSLTGRGGDGYTF
TGTGCCAGCAGCTTAACGGGAAGAGGGGGCGATGGCTACACCTTC
>TRBV2|TRBJ1-6|many|TRBD1
CASSSETGASPLHF
TGTGCCAGCAGTTCCGAGACAGGGGCTTCACCCCTCCACTTT
>TRBV20-1|TRBJ2-1|many|NA
CSYPGLNNEQFF
TGCAGTTATCCGGGACTTAACAATGAGCAGTTCTTC
>TRBV28|TRBJ2-5|once|TRBD2
CASRTSGRWAHETQYF
TGTGCCAGCAGGACTAGCGGGAGGTGGGCCCATGAGACCCAGTACTTC
>TRBV12-3/TRBV12-4|TRBJ2-5|many|TRBD2
CASSAGGRETQYF
TGTGCCAGCAGCGCCGGGGGGAGAGAGACCCAGTACTTC
>TRBV5-5|TRBJ2-7|few|NA
CASSFQGQPPAYEQYF
TGTGCCAGCAGCTTCCAAGGACAGCCCCCAGCGTACGAGCAGTACTTC
>TRBV3-1|TRBJ2-5|many|NA
CASSPRNSAGTQYF
TGTGCCAGCAGCCCTCGAAACTCTGCGGGGACCCAGTACTTC
>TRBV20-1|TRBJ2-1|NA|TRBD1
CSAHPTGGVDEQFF
TGCAGTGCCCACCCGACAGGGGGTGTCGATGAGCAGTTCTTC
>TRBV11-3|TRBJ2-3|NA|TRBD2
CASSRPSGGPGPDTQYF
TGTGCCAGCAGCCGACCTAGCGGGGGGCCGGGGCCAGATACGCAGTATTTT
>TRBV30|TRBJ2-5|many|NA
CAWTGPLQETQYF
TGTGCCTGGACGGGGCCGCTACAAGAGACCCAGTACTTC
>TRBV7-8|TRBJ1-3|many|NA
CASSYTSRQNSGNTIYF
TGTGCCAGCAGCTATACGTCAAGACAGAACTCTGGAAACACCATATATTTT
>TRBV20-1|TRBJ2-3|NA|NA
CSARDFTDTQYF
TGCAGTGCAAGGGACTTCACAGATACGCAGTATTTT
>TRBV6-1|TRBJ1-5|NA|TRBD1
CASRGYRDRGWPTDQPQHF
TGTGCCAGCAGGGGTTACCGGGACAGGGGTTGGCCTACGGATCAGCCCCAGCATTTT